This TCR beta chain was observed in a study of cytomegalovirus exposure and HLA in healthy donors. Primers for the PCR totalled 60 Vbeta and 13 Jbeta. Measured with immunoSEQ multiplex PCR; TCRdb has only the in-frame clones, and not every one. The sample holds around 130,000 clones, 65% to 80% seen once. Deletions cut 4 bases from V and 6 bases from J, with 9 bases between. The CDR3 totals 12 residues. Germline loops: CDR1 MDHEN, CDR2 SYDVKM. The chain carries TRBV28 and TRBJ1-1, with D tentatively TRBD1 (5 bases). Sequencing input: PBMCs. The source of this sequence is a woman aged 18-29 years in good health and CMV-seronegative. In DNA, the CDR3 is TGTGCCAGCAGTTCCGGGGACTCTGAAGCTTTCTTT. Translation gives CASSSGDSEAFF.